The 14 T cell receptor beta chains reported below all come from one sample, sequenced in a study of T cell responses to AZD1222 COVID-19 vaccine. The assay was immunoSEQ multiplex PCR, and TCRdb's table has in-frame clones only and misses some. The sample includes approximately 94,000 clones, 88% seen only once; the top ten take roughly 2%. This specimen consisted of peripheral blood, obtained on day 0 of AZD1222 vaccination. The source of these receptors is an adult in good health.

The chain uses TRBV6-2 or TRBV6-3 and TRBJ2-3; tentatively, D is TRBD1 (5 bases). This CDR3 has 14 amino acids. The germline V gene has CDR1 MNHEY and CDR2 SVGEGT. Trimming took off 6 bases at V and 3 bases at J, with 13 bases between the two ends. CDR3 nucleotides: TGTGCCAGCAGCCTCGACAGCCTGACAGATACGCAGTATTTT. Residues: CASSLDSLTDTQYF.

The chain uses TRBV7-2 and TRBJ1-3, with TRBD1 as a possible D gene (6 bases). With 3 bases removed from V and 0 bases from J, the gap between germline ends came to 15 bases. The CDR3 length is 17 residues. CDR1 SGHTA and CDR2 FQGNSA come from the germline V gene. In nucleotides, the CDR3 is TGTGCCAGCAGCTTGAACAGGGCCGGGTACTCTGGAAACACCATATATTTT. This encodes CASSLNRAGYSGNTIYF.

The chain combines TRBV19 with TRBJ1-1, with TRBD1 as a possible D gene (5 bases). Germline V gene sequence: CDR1 LNHDA, CDR2 SQIVND (reference sequence). V was trimmed by 8 bases and J by 0 bases, leaving 16 bases between them. This CDR3 has 15 residues. As DNA, the CDR3 is TGTGCCAGTGTAGGTATAGCGGGGGTGAACACTGAAGCTTTCTTT. The encoded protein is CASVGIAGVNTEAFF.

The chain uses TRBV10-3 and TRBJ1-2, with TRBD1 as a possible D gene (6 bases). V lost 6 bases and J 5 bases, leaving 7 bases between the germline ends. This CDR3 contains 11 residues. Germline V gives CDR1 ENHRY, CDR2 SYGVKD. Here the CDR3 DNA reads TGTGCCATCAGAACAGGGTATGGCTACACCTTC. Translating it yields CAIRTGYGYTF.

This chain uses TRBV30 with TRBJ1-4; D gene unclear. V was shortened by 3 bases and J by 8 bases, with 16 bases between the two germline ends. Germline V gives CDR1 GTSNPN, CDR2 SVGIG (reference sequence). This CDR3 contains 14 residues. CDR3 region: CAWRQQPGDEKLFF. Written as DNA, the CDR3 is TGTGCCTGGAGACAGCAACCCGGAGACGAAAAACTGTTTTTT. Full variable domain (outside the CDR3, taken from reference TRBV30 and TRBJ1-4): SQTIHQWPATLVQPVGSPLSLECTVEGTSNPNLYWYRQAAGRGLQLLFYSVGIGQISSEVPQNLSASRPQDRQFILSSKKLLLSDSGFYLCAWRQQPGDEKLFFGSGTQLSVL.

This chain joins TRBV27 and TRBJ2-7; tentatively, D is TRBD1 (6 bases). Per germline, CDR1 MNHEY and CDR2 SMNVEV (reference sequence). The CDR3 consists of 14 residues. V was trimmed by 2 bases and J by 2 bases, leaving 10 bases between them. The CDR3 loop is CASSLAGAPYEQYF. CDR3 bases: TGTGCCAGCAGTTTAGCAGGGGCTCCCTACGAGCAGTACTTC.

J is TRBJ2-7 and V is TRBV27, with 9 bases matching TRBD1. The CDR3 contains 15 residues. Germline CDR1 MNHEY, CDR2 SMNVEV (reference sequence). V dropped 4 bases and J dropped 2; count of bases not matched to a gene: 6. The CDR3 loop is CASSSGTGTAYEQYF. The CDR3 nucleotides read TGTGCCAGCAGTTCTGGGACAGGGACCGCCTACGAGCAGTACTTC.

This chain links TRBV14 with TRBJ1-4; 8 bases line up with TRBD1. With 3 bases clipped from V and 5 bases from J, the junction kept 2 bases outside the gene matches. CDR1 is SGHDN and CDR2 is FVKESK in the germline V gene. This CDR3 spans 14 amino acids. The CDR3 reads CASSQYRGNEKLFF. CDR3 nucleotides: TGTGCCAGCAGCCAGTACAGGGGGAATGAAAAACTGTTTTTT.

The chain joins TRBV20-1 to TRBJ2-3; maybe TRBD2 (6 bases). Germline V lookup: CDR1 DFQATT, CDR2 SNEGSKA (reference sequence). Trimming left V 7 bases short and J 3 bases short, with 8 bases between. The CDR3 is 11 amino acids. CDR3 DNA: TGCAGTGTCGGGAGAACAGATACGCAGTATTTT. As protein: CSVGRTDTQYF.

V gene TRBV6-2 or TRBV6-3 combines with J gene TRBJ2-1, with D perhaps matching TRBD2 (5 bases). Germline CDR1 is MNHEY and CDR2 is SVGEGT. Trimming shortened V by 6 bases and J by 7 bases, and 13 bases separated the two germline ends. The CDR3 has 13 amino acids. The CDR3 region is CASRPSSHNEQFF. The DNA of the CDR3 is TGTGCCAGCAGGCCTAGCTCGCATAATGAGCAGTTCTTC.

The chain carries TRBV6-1 and TRBJ1-6, with D uncertain. The CDR3 extends over 16 amino acids. Germline V gives CDR1 MNHNS, CDR2 SASEGT. With 2 bases removed from V and 4 bases from J, the gap between germline ends came to 12 bases. The CDR3 bases are TGTGCCAGCAGTGAAAGGACTGTTAATTATAATTCACCCCTCCACTTT. Protein product: CASSERTVNYNSPLHF.

The V and J genes are TRBV9 and TRBJ2-3; perhaps D is TRBD1 or TRBD2 (5 bases each). Germline CDR1 SGDLS, CDR2 YYNGEE. The CDR3 has 16 residues. V lost 1 base to trimming and J lost 2 bases, with 14 bases between them. The DNA of the CDR3 is TGTGCCAGCAGCGTAAAGAGGGACGAACCCACAGATACGCAGTATTTT. This gives the protein CASSVKRDEPTDTQYF.

The chain links TRBV7-2 to TRBJ1-2; D is unresolved. CDR1 is SGHTA and CDR2 is FQGNSA in the germline V gene. The CDR3 is 15 amino acids. Trimming removed 1 base from V and 0 bases from J, with 9 bases in between. CDR3 sequence: CASSLGYRANYGYTF. The CDR3 DNA sequence: TGTGCCAGCAGCTTAGGCTACAGAGCTAACTATGGCTACACCTTC.

The rearrangement joins TRBV27 to TRBJ1-6; tentative D call: TRBD1 (6 bases). Germline CDR1 and CDR2: MNHEY and SMNVEV (reference sequence). Trimming took off 0 bases at V and 3 bases at J, with 12 bases between the two ends. The CDR3 sequence is 17 residues long. The DNA of the CDR3 is TGTGCCAGCAGTTTATCGGTAGGGGGGGACTATAATTCACCCCTCCACTTT. Its translation is CASSLSVGGDYNSPLHF.